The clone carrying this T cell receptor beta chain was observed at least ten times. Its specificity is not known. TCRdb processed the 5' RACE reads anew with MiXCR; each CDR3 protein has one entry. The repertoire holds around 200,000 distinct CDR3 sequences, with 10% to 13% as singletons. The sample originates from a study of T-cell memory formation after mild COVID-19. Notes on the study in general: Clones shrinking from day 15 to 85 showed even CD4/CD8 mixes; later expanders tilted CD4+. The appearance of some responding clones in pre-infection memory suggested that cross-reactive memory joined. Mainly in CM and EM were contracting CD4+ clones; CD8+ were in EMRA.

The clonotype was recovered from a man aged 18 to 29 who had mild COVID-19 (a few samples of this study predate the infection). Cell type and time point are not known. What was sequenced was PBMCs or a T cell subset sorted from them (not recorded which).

For the CDR3, the DNA is TGTGCCAGCACCTTTTGGGGGGGACCTCAGACCCAGTACTTC. Translation: CASTFWGGPQTQYF. The gene calls are TRBV2 and TRBJ2-5; 7 nucleotides align to TRBD2. Trimming removed 7 bases from V and 6 bases from J; junction bases left unmatched: 11. The CDR3 loop spans 14 amino acids. Germline CDR1 is SNHLY and CDR2 is FYNNEI.